The rows below give T cell receptor beta chains drawn from one sample of a study of metastatic and nonmetastatic thyroid tumors. With MiXCR, TCRdb reprocessed the PCR reads. The repertoire consists of around 17,000 clones, with 25% to 30% occurring once and the leading ten covering roughly 15%. Sequencing was performed on tumor tissue. These receptors originate from a female donor with papillary thyroid cancer or a benign thyroid nodule (not recorded which). Some clones in this sample may be carry-over from other donors' samples. CDR3s include the opening cysteine and the closing phenylalanine or tryptophan. The D gene is left open where the match is weak. Clone size is not always given. Where it is, it says once, few, many or a class for expanded clones.

J: TRBJ1-1
size: few
D: TRBD1
V: TRBV15
DNA: TGTGCCACCAGCAGAGATTCTCGGGACAGGTCGGGAGCTTTCTTT
CDR3: CATSRDSRDRSGAFF

J: TRBJ2-1
size: .
D: .
V: TRBV5-1
DNA: TGCGCCAGCAGCCCGGGCCTAGTTAGGTGCGGGAATGAGCAGTTCTTC
CDR3: CASSPGLVRCGNEQFF

J: TRBJ1-1
size: .
D: TRBD1
V: TRBV5-4
DNA: TGTGCCAGCAGCGTGGGACAGGGGGGCACTGAAGCTTTCTTT
CDR3: CASSVGQGGTEAFF

J: TRBJ1-2
size: medium-sized
D: .
V: TRBV10-2
DNA: TGCGCCAGCAGTGCAGGGCCAAAGTACTATGGCTACACCTTC
CDR3: CASSAGPKYYGYTF

J: TRBJ2-7
size: few
D: TRBD2
V: TRBV27
DNA: TGTGCAAGCTCCTTCAGCGGGAGCGACGAGCAGTACTTC
CDR3: CASSFSGSDEQYF

J: TRBJ1-2
size: .
D: TRBD1
V: TRBV6-6
DNA: TGTGCCAGCAGTTACTGGCAGGGGGCGGCCTATGGCTACACCTTC
CDR3: CASSYWQGAAYGYTF

J: TRBJ2-7
size: medium-sized
D: TRBD1
V: TRBV27
DNA: TGTGCCAGCAGGAGGGGCGGACAGGGTACCTACGAGCAGTACTTC
CDR3: CASRRGGQGTYEQYF

J: TRBJ2-1
size: few
D: .
V: TRBV27
DNA: TGTGCCAGCAGTTCCTGGGTAGGTTCCTACAATGAGCAGTTCTTC
CDR3: CASSSWVGSYNEQFF

J: TRBJ2-2
size: many
D: .
V: TRBV5-1
DNA: TGCGCCAGCAGCTCCGCCCGCTCCGGGACAACCGGGGAGCTGTTTTTT
CDR3: CASSSARSGTTGELFF

J: TRBJ2-1
size: medium-sized
D: TRBD2
V: TRBV12-3/TRBV12-4
DNA: TGTGCCAGCAGTTCCTTGGTGAGAGCCCCGGGAGGGTTTTATGAGCAGTTCTTC
CDR3: CASSSLVRAPGGFYEQFF

J: TRBJ1-1
size: .
D: .
V: TRBV25-1
DNA: TGTGCCAGCAGTCTCCGACAAGGGCCGAACACTGAAGCTTTCTTT
CDR3: CASSLRQGPNTEAFF

J: TRBJ1-3
size: .
D: TRBD1
V: TRBV20-1
DNA: TGCAGTGGAGGGGACAGGTCGAGCTCTGGAAACACCATATATTTT
CDR3: CSGGDRSSSGNTIYF

J: TRBJ1-1
size: many
D: .
V: TRBV7-9
DNA: TGTGCCAGCAGCGTCGGGGTGGGGGCTTTCTTT
CDR3: CASSVGVGAFF

J: TRBJ2-7
size: few
D: TRBD2
V: TRBV6-1
DNA: TGTGCCAGCAGAGAGACTAGCGCGTCCTCCTACGAGCAGTACTTC
CDR3: CASRETSASSYEQYF

J: TRBJ2-7
size: .
D: .
V: TRBV15
DNA: TGTGCCACCAGCAGAGATCTAGTGGCCTACGAGTACTACTTC
CDR3: CATSRDLVAYEYYF

J: TRBJ2-7
size: .
D: .
V: TRBV6-2/TRBV6-3
DNA: TGTGCCAGCAGTTACTCGGAGACTAAAGAGCAGTACTTC
CDR3: CASSYSETKEQYF

J: TRBJ2-5
size: few
D: .
V: TRBV24-1
DNA: TGTGCCACCAGTGATTTGGGTGCCGGGGGGCGAGAGACCCAGTACTTC
CDR3: CATSDLGAGGRETQYF

J: TRBJ2-7
size: .
D: .
V: TRBV27
DNA: TGTGCCAGCTCCGGGACTCTACGTGGCGAGCAGTACTTC
CDR3: CASSGTLRGEQYF

J: TRBJ2-1
size: .
D: TRBD2
V: TRBV11-2
DNA: TGTGCCAGCAGCCCGGGGCCCGGGACTAGCGGGAGCGTAGATGAGCAGTTCTTC
CDR3: CASSPGPGTSGSVDEQFF

J: TRBJ2-7
size: .
D: .
V: TRBV9
DNA: TGTGCCAGCAGCGCAAGACGCGACACCTACGAGCAGTACTTC
CDR3: CASSARRDTYEQYF

J: TRBJ2-1
size: few
D: .
V: TRBV7-2
DNA: TGTGCCATCAGCCCACCTCAGGGTGTCGAGCAGTTCTTC
CDR3: CAISPPQGVEQFF

J: TRBJ2-7
size: medium-sized
D: .
V: TRBV6-2/TRBV6-3
DNA: TGTGCCAGCAGTTACGCCGAGTACTACGAGCAGTACTTC
CDR3: CASSYAEYYEQYF

J: TRBJ1-1
size: few
D: TRBD1
V: TRBV12-3/TRBV12-4
DNA: TGTGCCAGCAGCCCCCCCGGGACAGGGCGAATGAACACTGAAGCTTTCTTT
CDR3: CASSPPGTGRMNTEAFF

J: TRBJ1-5
size: medium-sized
D: .
V: TRBV28
DNA: TGTGCCAGCAGTTTTTTTGGGGGGGCTAGCGGCCAGCCCCAGCATTTT
CDR3: CASSFFGGASGQPQHF

J: TRBJ2-3
size: many
D: .
V: TRBV7-3
DNA: TGTGCCAGCAGCTTAAATTGGGGAGATACGCAGTATTTT
CDR3: CASSLNWGDTQYF

J: TRBJ2-2
size: many
D: .
V: TRBV19
DNA: TGTGCCAGTAGTATTTTTTCCGGACTGCACACCGGGGAGCTGTTTTTT
CDR3: CASSIFSGLHTGELFF

J: TRBJ2-6
size: few
D: .
V: TRBV12-3/TRBV12-4
DNA: .
CDR3: CASSFGGGTGANFLTF

J: TRBJ1-2
size: .
D: .
V: TRBV20-1
DNA: TGCAGTGCTAGAGATTGGGGGGAAGTACCGGATGGCTACAACTTC
CDR3: CSARDWGEVPDGYNF